Listed below are T cell receptor beta chains from one sample, sequenced in a study of neurological immune-mediated disorders. Using its own MiXCR run on the 5' RACE reads, TCRdb lists one record per CDR3 protein. The sample has approximately 48,000 distinct CDR3 sequences, around 10% seen once. Specimen: PBMCs. The receptors derive from a man in his 70s with HTLV-1-associated myelopathy (HAM/TSP). Both conserved end residues are part of each CDR3. A D gene is named only where the DNA matches it firmly. Some rows have no size entry. The others give once, few or many, or a class for an expanded clone.

J gene | clone size | CDR3 length | V gene | D gene | CDR3 protein | CDR3 DNA
TRBJ2-1 | many | 14 | TRBV20-1 | TRBD2 | CSAPRSGGGGEQFF | TGCAGTGCTCCACGTAGCGGGGGGGGCGGGGAGCAGTTCTTC
TRBJ2-1 | many | 13 | TRBV7-2 | - | CASSLGRTYEQFF | TGTGCCAGCAGCTTAGGTCGGACCTATGAGCAGTTCTTC
TRBJ1-2 | many | 12 | TRBV12-3/TRBV12-4 | TRBD1 | CASSGGGYGYTF | TGTGCCAGCTCAGGGGGCGGCTATGGCTACACCTTC
TRBJ2-2 | many | 14 | TRBV9 | - | CASSQGSGTGELFF | TGTGCCAGCAGCCAAGGGTCTGGCACCGGGGAGCTGTTTTTT
TRBJ2-7 | few | 19 | TRBV12-3/TRBV12-4 | - | CASNSPREKGAGYGKEQYF | TGTGCCAGCAATAGCCCCAGGGAAAAAGGAGCAGGGTACGGTAAGGAGCAGTACTTC
TRBJ2-7 | many | 15 | TRBV7-9 | - | CASSPTDLDSYEQYF | TGTGCCAGCAGCCCAACCGACCTGGACAGCTACGAGCAGTACTTC
TRBJ2-3 | many | 14 | TRBV12-3/TRBV12-4 | - | CASSPRQTTDTQYF | TGTGCCAGCAGTCCTCGACAGACCACAGATACGCAGTATTTT
TRBJ2-2 | many | 16 | TRBV4-3 | - | CASSQVSSSYTGELFF | TGCGCCAGCAGCCAAGTCTCTAGCTCGTACACCGGGGAGCTGTTTTTT
TRBJ2-1 | many | 14 | TRBV5-1 | - | CASSLLNSGDEQFF | TGCGCCAGCAGCTTGTTGAACTCCGGGGATGAGCAGTTCTTC
TRBJ2-3 | many | 16 | TRBV6-5 | - | CASSRRGTSYTDTQYF | TGTGCCAGCAGTAGGCGTGGGACCTCCTACACAGATACGCAGTATTTT
TRBJ2-4 | few | 17 | TRBV28 | TRBD2 | CASSQRASGGIKNIQYF | TGTGCCAGCAGCCAGAGGGCTAGCGGGGGGATCAAAAACATTCAGTACTTC
TRBJ2-7 | many | 12 | TRBV20-1 | - | CSARGGWYEQYF | TGCAGTGCCAGAGGGGGTTGGTACGAGCAGTACTTC
TRBJ1-5 | many | 14 | TRBV28 | TRBD1 | CASRGQGERQPQHF | TGTGCCAGCAGAGGACAGGGGGAGCGTCAGCCCCAGCATTTT
TRBJ2-1 | many | 11 | TRBV6-2/TRBV6-3 | - | CASSQHNEQFF | TGTGCCAGCAGCCAACACAATGAGCAGTTCTTC
TRBJ2-1 | many | 13 | TRBV4-1 | - | CASRLGAYNEQFF | TGCGCCAGCAGGCTGGGGGCATACAATGAGCAGTTCTTC
TRBJ2-4 | - | 17 | TRBV6-5 | - | CASSGASGGLAKNIQYF | TGTGCCAGCAGTGGAGCCTCAGGGGGGTTAGCCAAAAACATTCAGTACTTC
TRBJ1-4 | many | 14 | TRBV6-2/TRBV6-3 | TRBD1 | CASRETGFGEKLFF | TGTGCCAGCCGAGAGACAGGGTTCGGCGAAAAACTGTTTTTT
TRBJ2-7 | many | 14 | TRBV7-2 | - | CASSQPPAGGEQYF | TGTGCCAGCAGCCAACCGCCCGCCGGGGGCGAGCAGTACTTC
TRBJ2-5 | many | 10 | TRBV20-1 | - | CSARAVTQYF | TGCAGTGCTAGAGCTGTGACCCAGTACTTC
TRBJ2-7 | many | 15 | TRBV7-9 | - | CASSLEPVTAYEQYF | TGTGCCAGCAGCTTAGAGCCAGTAACGGCCTACGAGCAGTACTTC
TRBJ2-7 | many | 14 | TRBV11-1 | TRBD1 | CASSFGTGTVEQYF | TGTGCCAGCAGCTTCGGGACAGGGACTGTCGAGCAGTACTTC
TRBJ1-5 | - | 14 | TRBV3-1 | - | CASSQRGKDQPQHF | TGTGCCAGCAGCCAAAGAGGCAAGGATCAGCCCCAGCATTTT
TRBJ2-5 | few | 12 | TRBV7-6 | - | CASSLSQASPYF | TGTGCCAGCAGCTTATCGCAGGCATCCCCGTACTTC
TRBJ2-7 | many | 14 | TRBV12-3/TRBV12-4 | TRBD1 | CASSRDRGTYEQYF | TGTGCCAGCAGCCGGGACAGGGGAACCTACGAGCAGTACTTC
TRBJ2-3 | many | 17 | TRBV11-2 | TRBD2 | CASSLTAAGHVTDTQYF | TGTGCCAGCAGCTTAACGGCAGCGGGGCACGTCACAGATACGCAGTATTTT
TRBJ2-1 | many | 14 | TRBV5-1 | TRBD2 | CASSSTSGLNEQFF | TGCGCCAGCAGCTCGACTAGCGGGCTCAATGAGCAGTTCTTC
TRBJ1-1 | few | 14 | TRBV11-2 | - | CASSLGPGSSAAFF | TGTGCCAGCAGCTTAGGTCCGGGCTCGAGTGCGGCTTTCTTT